These T cell receptor beta chains were read from a single sample in a study of T cells in Graves' hyperthyroidism and ophthalmopathy. TCRdb used MiXCR to reprocess the multiplex PCR reads, holding one entry per CDR3 protein. Counted here are 690,000 or so distinct CDR3 sequences, 15% to 20% occurring once; the ten biggest clones make up around 15%. The source material was blood. Every receptor here comes from a woman in her forties or fifties with Graves' hyperthyroidism that later progressed to Graves' ophthalmopathy. CDR3s include the opening cysteine and the closing phenylalanine or tryptophan. The D gene is left open where the match is weak. Some rows mark clone size as missing; the rest say once, few, many or name a class of expanded clone.

d_call | cdr3_length | clone_size | j_call | v_call | cdr3_nt | cdr3_aa
. | 16 | many | TRBJ1-4 | TRBV20-1 | TGCAGTGCTAGAGATGGGCAGGCACCAACTAATGAAAAACTGTTTTTT | CSARDGQAPTNEKLFF
. | 14 | many | TRBJ2-3 | TRBV18 | TGTGCCAGCTCACCACAGGGATTTACAGATACGCAGTATTTT | CASSPQGFTDTQYF
. | 16 | . | TRBJ2-1 | TRBV29-1 | TGCAGCGTTGAACGTAGGGACGCCAACTCCTACAATGAGCAGTTCTTC | CSVERRDANSYNEQFF
TRBD1 | 13 | many | TRBJ2-5 | TRBV6-1 | TGTGCCAGCAGTAGGACAGGGGTCGAGACCCAGTACTTC | CASSRTGVETQYF
. | 13 | . | TRBJ1-5 | TRBV2 | TGTGCCAGCAGTGAACTTCTCAGGCAGCCCCAGCATTTT | CASSELLRQPQHF
. | 12 | medium-sized | TRBJ2-1 | TRBV7-9 | TGTGCCAGCAGCCCCCTCAACAATGAGCAGTTCTTC | CASSPLNNEQFF
TRBD2 | 14 | . | TRBJ2-3 | TRBV5-6 | TGTGCCAGCTTGGTAGCGGGAGTGGGAGATACGCAGTATTTT | CASLVAGVGDTQYF
TRBD2 | 18 | many | TRBJ2-1 | TRBV12-5 | TGTGCTAGTGGTTTGGTACGGGCGGGGGGTATTACTGACAATGAGCAGTTCTTC | CASGLVRAGGITDNEQFF
. | 13 | once | TRBJ2-7 | TRBV5-6 | TGTGCCAGCAGCCTACTAGGGAACGACGAGCAGTACTTC | CASSLLGNDEQYF
. | 13 | . | TRBJ2-3 | TRBV12-3/TRBV12-4 | TGTGCCAGCAGCCTGAGCGACGGAGATACGCAGTATTTT | CASSLSDGDTQYF
. | 18 | many | TRBJ1-1 | TRBV6-1 | TGTGCCAGCAGTGAAAGGAGGTCGAGAGGGGCCATGAACACTGAAGCTTTCTTT | CASSERRSRGAMNTEAFF
. | 15 | many | TRBJ1-3 | TRBV3-1 | TGTGCCAGCAGCCAAGCGAGGGGTTCAGGAAACACCATATATTTT | CASSQARGSGNTIYF
. | 14 | . | TRBJ1-6 | TRBV20-1 | TGCAGTGCCGAATCTTCGGACAGAGCTTCACCCCTCCACTTT | CSAESSDRASPLHF
. | 13 | few | TRBJ2-3 | TRBV9 | TGTGCCAGCACCTTCCTATCCGCAGATACGCAGTATTTT | CASTFLSADTQYF
. | 16 | . | TRBJ2-2 | TRBV5-1 | TGCGCCAGCAGCTTGGACCGAGAGACGAACACCGGGGAGCTGTTTTTT | CASSLDRETNTGELFF